This TCR beta chain was identified during a study of shared clonotypes between healthy human individuals. Study overall: The plates for each donor numbered three CD4 naive, three CD4 memory, two CD8 naive and one CD8 memory. General study points: Memory subsets generally showed lower estimated richness than naive subsets.

Nashville, Tennessee was home to all donors, each a Caucasian adult. In the CD4+ fraction, cells were divided into CD45RA+ naive and CD45RA-negative memory subsets. Using immunoSEQ multiplex PCR, the repertoire was profiled, and TCRdb retains in-frame clones only, with some absent. The sample includes over 850,000 clones, approximately 78% seen only once; the top ten take 0.5% to 0.6%. CDR1 is SGDLS and CDR2 is YYNGEE in the germline V gene. This CDR3 has 16 residues. After removal of 0 bases from V and 5 bases from J, the junction contained 9 bases not matched to a gene. In its sample, this clone was seen once. The antigen remains undetermined.

This sequence originates from a man between 18 and 35 years old in good health. Some clones in this sample may be carry-over from other donors' samples. The genes are TRBV9 and TRBJ2-5, with 8 bases matching TRBD2. Sequencing was performed on memory CD4+ T cells from PBMCs. Documented subset: CD45RA-negative fraction. The CDR3 region is CASSVGGSGNIETQYF. For the CDR3, the DNA is TGTGCCAGCAGCGTAGGGGGTAGCGGGAACATTGAGACCCAGTACTTC.